What follows describes a single T cell receptor beta chain. Its matching antigen is unknown. One entry per CDR3 protein, without DNA, is what TCRdb gives after re-calling the 5' RACE reads. This table lists 140,000 to 150,000 distinct CDR3 sequences. The sample originates from a study of monozygotic twins with inflammatory bowel disease. Study results and limitations: Compared with healthy twins, IBD patients shared fewer clonotypes with others, especially with disease activity. Healthy co-twins exceeded IBD patients in TCRbeta diversity as measured by inverse Simpson. Differing T cell subtypes remained indistinguishable.

Per germline, CDR1 SEHNR and CDR2 FQNEAQ (reference sequence). The CDR3 length is 17 residues. The TCR comes from a human donor with ulcerative colitis or Crohn's disease, or a healthy co-twin of an affected twin (not recorded which). The V gene is TRBV7-9, the J gene TRBJ1-1; TCRdb reports TRBD1, a call that lacks DNA to check it against. Sequenced sample: blood. Here the CDR3 reads CASSLGVDRRYTSEAFF. Filled out from reference TRBV7-9 and TRBJ1-1, the complete variable domain reads DTGVSQNPRHKITKRGQNVTFRCDPISEHNRLYWYRQTLGQGPEFLTYFQNEAQLEKSRLLSDRFSAERPKGSFSTLEIQRTEQGDSAMYLCASSLGVDRRYTSEAFFGQGTRLTVV.